This T cell receptor (beta chain) stems from a study of tumor-infiltrating lymphocytes in primary liver carcinoma. From unsorted bulk tissue weighing roughly 17-31 mg, DNA and RNA were co-extracted. Collection of samples drew on five separate regions of each tumor. Every one of the tumor samples had a viable tumor cell content above 75%. Comment on this clonotype: The junction differs from germline at one of its ends, possibly a read error.

Making TCR beta cDNA involved around 540 ng total RNA and a constant-region primer. Libraries of TCR beta came from three nested multiplex PCR rounds with slightly modified ARM-PCR. TRBV1-TRBV30 forward primers paired with a C-beta reverse primer drove the first two PCR rounds, ten to eleven cycles each. TCRdb reprocessed the multiplex PCR reads via MiXCR and lists one record per CDR3 protein. The sample holds 100,000 to 120,000 distinct CDR3 sequences, roughly 85% seen once. CDR3 length equals 13 residues. CDR1 and CDR2 from the germline V gene are SQVTM and ANQGSEA. The chain is built from TRBV29-1 and TRBJ2-7, with TRBD1 matching 7 bases. This TCR came from a man aged 35 to 55 with primary liver carcinoma and hepatitis B virus infection. Sequencing used liver tumor tissue from sampling region 3. The subset here: tumor region T3, left-lateral pole. The CDR3 DNA sequence: TGCAGCGTTGCCCAGACAGGGCTACACGAGCCGTACTTC. Protein: CSVAQTGLHEPYF.